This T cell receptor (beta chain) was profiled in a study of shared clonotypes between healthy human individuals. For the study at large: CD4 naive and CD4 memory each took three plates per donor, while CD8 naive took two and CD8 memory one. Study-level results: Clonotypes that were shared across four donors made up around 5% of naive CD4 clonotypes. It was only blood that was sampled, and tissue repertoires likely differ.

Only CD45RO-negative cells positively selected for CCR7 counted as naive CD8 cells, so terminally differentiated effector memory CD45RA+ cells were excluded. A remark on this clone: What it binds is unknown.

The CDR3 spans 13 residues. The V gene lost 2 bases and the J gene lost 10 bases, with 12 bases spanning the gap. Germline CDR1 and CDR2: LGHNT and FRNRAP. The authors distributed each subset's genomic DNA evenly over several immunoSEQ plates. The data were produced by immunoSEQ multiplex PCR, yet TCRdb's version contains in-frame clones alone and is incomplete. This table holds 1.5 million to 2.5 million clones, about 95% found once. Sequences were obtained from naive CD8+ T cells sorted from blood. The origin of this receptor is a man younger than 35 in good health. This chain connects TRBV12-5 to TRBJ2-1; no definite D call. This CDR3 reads CASGLPPRTEQFF. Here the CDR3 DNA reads TGTGCTAGTGGTTTGCCACCTCGCACCGAGCAGTTCTTC. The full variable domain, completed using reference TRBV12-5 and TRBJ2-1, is DARVTQTPRHKVTEMGQEVTMRCQPILGHNTVFWYRQTMMQGLELLAYFRNRAPLDDSGMPKDRFSAEMPDATLATLKIQPSEPRDSAVYFCASGLPPRTEQFFGPGTRLTVL.